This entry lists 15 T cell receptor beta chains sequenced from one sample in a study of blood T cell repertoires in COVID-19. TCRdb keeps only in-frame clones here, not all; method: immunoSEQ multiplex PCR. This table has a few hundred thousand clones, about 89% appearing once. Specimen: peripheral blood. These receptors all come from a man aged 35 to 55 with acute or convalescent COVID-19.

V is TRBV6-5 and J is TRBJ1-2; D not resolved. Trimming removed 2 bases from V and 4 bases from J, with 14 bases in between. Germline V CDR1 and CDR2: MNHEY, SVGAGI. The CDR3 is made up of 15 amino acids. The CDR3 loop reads CASSYRGTTSYGYTF. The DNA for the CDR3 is TGTGCCAGCAGTTACAGAGGAACTACTAGCTATGGCTACACCTTC.

The CDR3 sequence is CASSGGGAGETQYF. For the CDR3, the DNA is TGTGCCAGCAGCGGCGGTGGGGCGGGGGAGACCCAGTACTTC. The rearrangement joins TRBV6-5 to TRBJ2-5, with D perhaps TRBD2 (6 bases). The CDR3 is made up of 14 amino acids. V lost 6 bases, J lost 5 bases, and 16 bases lay in between. Germline-derived CDR1 and CDR2 are MNHEY and SVGAGI.

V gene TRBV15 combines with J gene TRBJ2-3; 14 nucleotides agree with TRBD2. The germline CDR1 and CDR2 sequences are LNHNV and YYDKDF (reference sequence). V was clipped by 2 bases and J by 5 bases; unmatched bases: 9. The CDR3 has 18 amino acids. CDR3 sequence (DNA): TGTGCCACCAGCAGACGACTAGCGGGGGGGCGCACGGGAGATACGCAGTATTTT. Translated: CATSRRLAGGRTGDTQYF.

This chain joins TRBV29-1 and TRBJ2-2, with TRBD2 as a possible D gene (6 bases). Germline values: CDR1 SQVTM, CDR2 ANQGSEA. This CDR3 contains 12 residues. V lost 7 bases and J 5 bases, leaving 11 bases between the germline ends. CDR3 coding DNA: TGCAGCGGCCTGGAGGGTACCGGGGAGCTGTTTTTT. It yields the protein CSGLEGTGELFF.

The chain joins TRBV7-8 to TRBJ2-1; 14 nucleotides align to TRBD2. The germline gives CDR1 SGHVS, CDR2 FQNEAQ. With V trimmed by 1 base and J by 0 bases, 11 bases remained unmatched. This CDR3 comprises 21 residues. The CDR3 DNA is TGTGCCAGCAGCTTAGGGGATCTGGGACTAGCGGGAGAGAGCTCCTACAATGAGCAGTTCTTC. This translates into CASSLGDLGLAGESSYNEQFF.

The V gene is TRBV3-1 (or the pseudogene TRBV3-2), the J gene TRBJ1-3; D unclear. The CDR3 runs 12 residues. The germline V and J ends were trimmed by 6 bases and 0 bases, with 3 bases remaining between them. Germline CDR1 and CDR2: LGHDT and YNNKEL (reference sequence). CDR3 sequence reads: CASSISGNTIYF. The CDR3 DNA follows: TGTGCCAGCAGTATCTCTGGAAACACCATATATTTT.

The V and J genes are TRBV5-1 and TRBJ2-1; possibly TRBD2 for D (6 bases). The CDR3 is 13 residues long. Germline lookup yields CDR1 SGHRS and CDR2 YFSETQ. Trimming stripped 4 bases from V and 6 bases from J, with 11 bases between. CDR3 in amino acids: CASSPSASNEQFF. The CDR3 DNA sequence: TGCGCCAGCAGCCCTAGCGCATCCAATGAGCAGTTCTTC.

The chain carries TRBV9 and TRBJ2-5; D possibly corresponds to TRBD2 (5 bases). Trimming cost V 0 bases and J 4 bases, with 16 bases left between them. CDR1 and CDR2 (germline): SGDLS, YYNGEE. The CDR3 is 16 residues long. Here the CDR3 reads CASSVARGRLGETQYF. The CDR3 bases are TGTGCCAGCAGCGTAGCACGGGGAAGGTTAGGAGAGACCCAGTACTTC.

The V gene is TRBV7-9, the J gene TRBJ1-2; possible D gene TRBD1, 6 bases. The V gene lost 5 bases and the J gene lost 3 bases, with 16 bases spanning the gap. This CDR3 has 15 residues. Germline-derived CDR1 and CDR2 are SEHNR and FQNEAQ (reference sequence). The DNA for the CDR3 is TGTGCCAGCAGCGCAATTCCACGGACAGACTATGGCTACACCTTC. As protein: CASSAIPRTDYGYTF.

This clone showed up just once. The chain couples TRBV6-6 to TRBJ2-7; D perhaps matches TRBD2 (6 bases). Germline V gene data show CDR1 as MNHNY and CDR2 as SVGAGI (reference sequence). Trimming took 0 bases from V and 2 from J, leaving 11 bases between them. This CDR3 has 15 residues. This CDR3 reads CASSYSPREPYEQYF. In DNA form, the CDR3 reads TGTGCCAGCAGTTACTCCCCTCGGGAGCCCTACGAGCAGTACTTC.

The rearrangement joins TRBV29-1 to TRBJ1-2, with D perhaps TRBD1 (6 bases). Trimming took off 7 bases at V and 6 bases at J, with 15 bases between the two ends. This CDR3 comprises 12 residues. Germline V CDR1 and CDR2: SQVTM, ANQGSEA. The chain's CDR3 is CSDSQGGHGYTF. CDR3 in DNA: TGCAGCGACTCACAGGGCGGCCATGGCTACACCTTC.

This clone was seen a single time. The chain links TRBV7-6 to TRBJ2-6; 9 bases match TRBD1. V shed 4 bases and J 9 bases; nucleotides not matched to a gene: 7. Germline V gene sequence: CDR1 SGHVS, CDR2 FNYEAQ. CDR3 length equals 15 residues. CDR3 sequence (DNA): TGTGCCAGCAGCTCCCGGACAGGGGCTGACAACGTCCTGACTTTC. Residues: CASSSRTGADNVLTF.

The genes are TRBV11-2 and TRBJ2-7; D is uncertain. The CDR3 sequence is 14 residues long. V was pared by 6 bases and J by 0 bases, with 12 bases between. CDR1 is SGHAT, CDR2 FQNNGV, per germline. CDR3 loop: CASSKIVISYEQYF. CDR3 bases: TGTGCCAGCAGTAAAATAGTGATCTCCTACGAGCAGTACTTC. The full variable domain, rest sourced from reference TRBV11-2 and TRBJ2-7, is EAGVAQSPRYKIIEKRQSVAFWCNPISGHATLYWYQQILGQGPKLLIQFQNNGVVDDSQLPKDRFSAERLKGVDSTLKIQPAKLEDSAVYLCASSKIVISYEQYFGPGTRLTVT.

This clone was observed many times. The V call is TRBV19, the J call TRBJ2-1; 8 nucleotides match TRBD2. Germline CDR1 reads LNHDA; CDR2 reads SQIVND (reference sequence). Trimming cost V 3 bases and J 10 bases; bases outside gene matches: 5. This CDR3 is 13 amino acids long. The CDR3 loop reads CASSIRAGVEQFF. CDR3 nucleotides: TGTGCCAGTAGTATCCGAGCGGGGGTAGAGCAGTTCTTC.

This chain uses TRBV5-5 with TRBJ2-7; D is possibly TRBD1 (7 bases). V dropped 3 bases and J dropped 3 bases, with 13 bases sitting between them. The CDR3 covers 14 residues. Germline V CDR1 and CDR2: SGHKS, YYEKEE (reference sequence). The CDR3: CASSSRQGLYEQYF. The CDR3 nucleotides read TGTGCCAGCAGCTCGAGACAGGGACTCTACGAGCAGTACTTC.